This T cell receptor (beta chain) was sequenced for a study of blood T cells in healthy people across ages. Whole-study findings and limits: A strong correlation was found between TCR beta diversity and the percentage of naive T cells. There was no known CMV status for donors, so expanded clonotype changes were possibly confounded. Without sorted subsets, naive and antigen-experienced compartments could not be conclusively compared.

The CDR3 extends over 17 amino acids. The V gene end was trimmed by 0 bases and the J gene end by 0 bases; junction bases not matched to a gene: 8. Germline-derived CDR1 and CDR2 are SGHRS and YFSETQ. A sample-barcoded 5' primer and a J-beta primer mix were used in a second PCR of roughly 6 to 11 cycles. A template-switch adaptor containing 12 random nucleotides labeled each cDNA molecule. Via MiXCR, TCRdb re-called the 5' RACE reads, giving one row per CDR3 protein. This sample has about 1.5 million distinct CDR3 sequences, with about 45% found just once. A remark on this clonotype: The antigen is undetermined.

The TCR was taken from a woman aged 18-30 years in good health. Sequenced sample: blood. The J gene is TRBJ2-5, the V gene TRBV5-1, with TRBD2 matching over 7 bases. Here the CDR3 reads CASSLERASGYQETQYF. The CDR3 DNA sequence: TGCGCCAGCAGCTTGGAGAGGGCTAGCGGATACCAAGAGACCCAGTACTTC.